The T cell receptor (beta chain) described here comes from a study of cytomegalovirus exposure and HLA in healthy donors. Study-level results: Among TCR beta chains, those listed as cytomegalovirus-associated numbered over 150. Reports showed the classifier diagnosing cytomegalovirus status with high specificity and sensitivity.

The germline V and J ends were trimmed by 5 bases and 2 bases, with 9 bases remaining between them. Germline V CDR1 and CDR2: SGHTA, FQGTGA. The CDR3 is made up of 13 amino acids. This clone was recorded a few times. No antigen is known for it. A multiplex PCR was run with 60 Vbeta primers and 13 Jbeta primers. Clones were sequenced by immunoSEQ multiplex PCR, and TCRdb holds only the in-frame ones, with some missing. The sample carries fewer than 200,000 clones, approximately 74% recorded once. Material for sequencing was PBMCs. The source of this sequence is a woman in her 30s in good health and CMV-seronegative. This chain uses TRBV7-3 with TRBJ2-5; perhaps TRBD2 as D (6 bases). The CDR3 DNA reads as TGTGCCAGCAGCCGGACTATTCAAGAGACCCAGTACTTC. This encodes CASSRTIQETQYF.